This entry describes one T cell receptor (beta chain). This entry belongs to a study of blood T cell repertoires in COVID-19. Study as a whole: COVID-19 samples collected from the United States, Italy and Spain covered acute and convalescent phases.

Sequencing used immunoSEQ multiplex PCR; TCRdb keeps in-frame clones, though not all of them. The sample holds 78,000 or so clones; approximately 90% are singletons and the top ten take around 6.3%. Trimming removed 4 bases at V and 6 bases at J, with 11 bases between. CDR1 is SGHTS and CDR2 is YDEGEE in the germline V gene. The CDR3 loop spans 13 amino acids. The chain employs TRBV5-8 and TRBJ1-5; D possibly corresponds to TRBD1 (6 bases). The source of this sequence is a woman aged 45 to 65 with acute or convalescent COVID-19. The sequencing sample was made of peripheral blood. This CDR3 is CASSGRGIQPQHF. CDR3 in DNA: TGTGCCAGCAGCGGTAGGGGGATTCAGCCCCAGCATTTT.